The entry below describes one TCR beta chain. Its specificity is unknown. These data belong to a study of cytomegalovirus exposure and HLA in healthy donors. This CDR3 has 13 residues. V was trimmed by 5 bases and J by 9 bases, leaving 14 bases between them. In germline, CDR1 is SEHNR, CDR2 FQNEAQ (reference sequence). Study-level findings and limits: Reported findings show TCR beta sequences accurately forecast HLA-A and HLA-B alleles in most subjects. Highest at DRB1 and lowest at HLA-C, TCR association rates differed among HLA loci in a later analysis.

The PCR made use of 60 Vbeta and 13 Jbeta primers. The data were produced by immunoSEQ multiplex PCR, yet TCRdb's version contains in-frame clones alone and is incomplete. In the table there are more than 95,000 clones, 75% to 90% of which are singletons. The sample taken for sequencing was PBMCs. The rearrangement joins TRBV7-9 to TRBJ2-1; perhaps TRBD2 as D (6 bases). The TCR sequence derives from a man aged 25-45 years in good health and CMV-seropositive. The CDR3 DNA reads as TGTGCCAGCAGCCCAGGAGGGGTTGGTGAGCAGTTCTTC. Protein sequence: CASSPGGVGEQFF.